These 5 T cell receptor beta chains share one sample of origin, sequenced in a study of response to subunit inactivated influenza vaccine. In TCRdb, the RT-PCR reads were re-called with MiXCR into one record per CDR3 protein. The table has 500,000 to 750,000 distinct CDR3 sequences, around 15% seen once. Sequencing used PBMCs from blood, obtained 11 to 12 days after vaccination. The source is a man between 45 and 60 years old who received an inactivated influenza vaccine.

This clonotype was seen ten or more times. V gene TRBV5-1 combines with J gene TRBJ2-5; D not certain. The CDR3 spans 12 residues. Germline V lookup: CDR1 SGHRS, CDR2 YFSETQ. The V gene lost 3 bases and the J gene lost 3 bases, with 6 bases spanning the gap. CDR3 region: CASSSPEETQYF. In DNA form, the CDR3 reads TGCGCCAGCAGCTCCCCCGAAGAGACCCAGTACTTC.

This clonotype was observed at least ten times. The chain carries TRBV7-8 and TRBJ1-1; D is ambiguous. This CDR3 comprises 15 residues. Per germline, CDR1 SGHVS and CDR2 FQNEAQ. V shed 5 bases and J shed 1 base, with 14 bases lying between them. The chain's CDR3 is CASSLEMKPNTEAFF. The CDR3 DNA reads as TGTGCCAGCAGCCTAGAAATGAAACCGAACACTGAAGCTTTCTTT.

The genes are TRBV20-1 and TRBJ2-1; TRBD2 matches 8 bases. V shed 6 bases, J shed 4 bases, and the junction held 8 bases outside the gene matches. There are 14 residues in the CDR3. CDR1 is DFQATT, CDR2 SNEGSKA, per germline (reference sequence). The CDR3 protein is CSAQDRGGYNEQFF. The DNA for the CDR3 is TGCAGTGCACAAGACCGGGGGGGGTACAATGAGCAGTTCTTC.

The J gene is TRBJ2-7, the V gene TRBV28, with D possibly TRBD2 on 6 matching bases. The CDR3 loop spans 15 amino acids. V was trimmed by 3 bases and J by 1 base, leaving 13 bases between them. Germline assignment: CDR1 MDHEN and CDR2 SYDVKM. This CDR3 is CASSFGREVSYEQYF. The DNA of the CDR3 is TGTGCCAGCAGTTTCGGCAGGGAGGTTTCCTACGAGCAGTACTTC.

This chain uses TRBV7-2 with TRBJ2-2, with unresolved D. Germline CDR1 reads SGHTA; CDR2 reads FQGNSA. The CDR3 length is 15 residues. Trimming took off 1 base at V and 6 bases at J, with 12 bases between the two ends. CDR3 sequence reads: CASSLVVRVPGELFF. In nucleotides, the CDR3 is TGTGCCAGCAGCTTAGTCGTCAGAGTCCCCGGGGAGCTGTTTTTT.